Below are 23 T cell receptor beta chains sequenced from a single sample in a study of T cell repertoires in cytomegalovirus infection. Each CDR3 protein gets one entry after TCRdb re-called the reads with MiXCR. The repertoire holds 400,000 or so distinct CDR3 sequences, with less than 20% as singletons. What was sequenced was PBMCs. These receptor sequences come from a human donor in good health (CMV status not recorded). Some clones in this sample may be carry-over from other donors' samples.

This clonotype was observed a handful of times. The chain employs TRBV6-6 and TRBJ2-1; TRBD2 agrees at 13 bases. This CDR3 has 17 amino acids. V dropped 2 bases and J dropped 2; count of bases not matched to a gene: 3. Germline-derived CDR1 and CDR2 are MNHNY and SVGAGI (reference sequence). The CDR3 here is CASSYRGTSGTYNEQFF. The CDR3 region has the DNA TGTGCCAGCAGTTACCGTGGGACTAGCGGGACCTACAATGAGCAGTTCTTC.

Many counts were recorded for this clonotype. The CDR3 loop reads CASASSDTQYF. CDR3 nucleotides: TGTGCCAGCGCCTCCTCTGATACGCAGTATTTT. The chain is built from TRBV7-2 and TRBJ2-3; D not certain. CDR3 length equals 11 residues. Trimming stripped 8 bases from V and 6 bases from J, with 9 bases between. Germline lookup yields CDR1 SGHTA and CDR2 FQGNSA.

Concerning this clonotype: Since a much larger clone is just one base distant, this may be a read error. The CDR3 sequence: CASRVAAGELFF. The CDR3 DNA reads TGTGCCAGCAGGGTGGCGGCCGGGGAGCTGTTTTTT. The rearrangement links TRBV11-2 to TRBJ2-2; no clear D. This CDR3 is built from 12 residues. V lost 6 bases, J lost 6 bases, and 8 bases lay in between. In germline, CDR1 is SGHAT, CDR2 FQNNGV.

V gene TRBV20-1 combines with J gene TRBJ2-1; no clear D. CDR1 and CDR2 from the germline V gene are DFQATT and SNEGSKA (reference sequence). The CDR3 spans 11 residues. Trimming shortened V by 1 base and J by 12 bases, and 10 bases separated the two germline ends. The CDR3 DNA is TGCAGTGCTAGAGCGCGAAGAGGGCAGTTCTTC. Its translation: CSARARRGQFF.

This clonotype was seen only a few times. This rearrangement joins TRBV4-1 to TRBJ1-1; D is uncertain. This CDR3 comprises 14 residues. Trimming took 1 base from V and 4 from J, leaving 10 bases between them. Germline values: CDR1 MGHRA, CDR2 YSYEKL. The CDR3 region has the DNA TGCGCCAGCAGCCAAGTTTCGGTGGGCACTGAAGCTTTCTTT. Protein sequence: CASSQVSVGTEAFF.

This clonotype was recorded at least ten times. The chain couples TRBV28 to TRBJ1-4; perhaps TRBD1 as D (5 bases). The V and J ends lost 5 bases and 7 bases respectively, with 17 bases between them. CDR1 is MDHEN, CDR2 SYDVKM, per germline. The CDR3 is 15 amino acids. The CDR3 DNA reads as TGTGCCAGCAGTCCCGGGGCGGGGGGGATTGAAAAACTGTTTTTT. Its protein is CASSPGAGGIEKLFF.

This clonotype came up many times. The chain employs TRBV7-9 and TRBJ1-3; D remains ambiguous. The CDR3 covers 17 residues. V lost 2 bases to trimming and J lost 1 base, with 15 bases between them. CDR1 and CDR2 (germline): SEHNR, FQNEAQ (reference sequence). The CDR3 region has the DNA TGTGCCAGCAGCTTAAGCTCGCCTGCACGTTCTGGAAACACCATATATTTT. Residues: CASSLSSPARSGNTIYF.

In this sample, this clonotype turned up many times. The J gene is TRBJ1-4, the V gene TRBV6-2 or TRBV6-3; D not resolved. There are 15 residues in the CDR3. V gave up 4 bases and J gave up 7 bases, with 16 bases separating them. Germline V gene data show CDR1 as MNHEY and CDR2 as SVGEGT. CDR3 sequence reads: CASSSRTDDSEKLFF. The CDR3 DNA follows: TGTGCCAGCAGTTCAAGGACGGATGATAGTGAAAAACTGTTTTTT.

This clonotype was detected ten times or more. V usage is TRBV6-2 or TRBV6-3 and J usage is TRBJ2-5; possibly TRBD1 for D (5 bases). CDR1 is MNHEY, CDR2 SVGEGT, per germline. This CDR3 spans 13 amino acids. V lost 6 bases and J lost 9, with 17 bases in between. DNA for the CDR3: TGTGCCAGCAGGAGACAGCCCCGTTCGTCCCAGTACTTC. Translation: CASRRQPRSSQYF.

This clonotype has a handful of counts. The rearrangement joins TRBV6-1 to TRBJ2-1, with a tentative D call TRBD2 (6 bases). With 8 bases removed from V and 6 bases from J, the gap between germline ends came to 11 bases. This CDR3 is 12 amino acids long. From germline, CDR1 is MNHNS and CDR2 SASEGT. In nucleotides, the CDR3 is TGTGCCAGCGGGAGGCACGGCAATGAGCAGTTCTTC. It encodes CASGRHGNEQFF.

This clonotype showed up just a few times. The CDR3 nucleotides are TGCGCCAGCAGATGGAACAGGGGGAACACTGAAGCTTTCTTT. Protein: CASRWNRGNTEAFF. This sequence joins TRBV5-1 and TRBJ1-1, with TRBD1 identical over 7 bases. CDR1 and CDR2 (germline): SGHRS, YFSETQ. The CDR3 is 14 residues long. V lost 5 bases to trimming and J lost 1 base; unmatched junction nucleotides: 5.

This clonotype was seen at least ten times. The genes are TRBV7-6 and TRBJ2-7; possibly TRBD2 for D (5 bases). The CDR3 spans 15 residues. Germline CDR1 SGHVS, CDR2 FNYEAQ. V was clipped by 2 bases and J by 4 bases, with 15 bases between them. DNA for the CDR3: TGTGCCAGCAGCTTATCTCCGGGATCCATTTACGAGCAGTACTTC. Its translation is CASSLSPGSIYEQYF.

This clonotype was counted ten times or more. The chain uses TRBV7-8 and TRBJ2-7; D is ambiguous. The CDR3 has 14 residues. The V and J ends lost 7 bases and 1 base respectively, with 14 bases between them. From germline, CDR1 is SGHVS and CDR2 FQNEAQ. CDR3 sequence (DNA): TGTGCCAGCACCAACGATGGGGTTTCCTACGAGCAGTACTTC. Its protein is CASTNDGVSYEQYF.

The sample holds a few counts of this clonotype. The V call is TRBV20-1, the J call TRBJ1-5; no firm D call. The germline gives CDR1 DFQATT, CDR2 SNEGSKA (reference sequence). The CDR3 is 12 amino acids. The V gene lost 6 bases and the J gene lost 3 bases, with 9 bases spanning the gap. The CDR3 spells CSASNNNQPQHF. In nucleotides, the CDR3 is TGCAGTGCCTCCAATAACAATCAGCCCCAGCATTTT.

The CDR3 here is CASRAASTQYF. The DNA of the CDR3 is TGTGCCAGCCGCGCAGCTTCCACGCAGTATTTT. The chain combines TRBV6-2 or TRBV6-3 with TRBJ2-3; D unresolved. CDR3 length: 11 residues. Deletions cut 8 bases from V and 9 bases from J, with 12 bases between. Germline CDR1 MNHEY, CDR2 SVGEGT.

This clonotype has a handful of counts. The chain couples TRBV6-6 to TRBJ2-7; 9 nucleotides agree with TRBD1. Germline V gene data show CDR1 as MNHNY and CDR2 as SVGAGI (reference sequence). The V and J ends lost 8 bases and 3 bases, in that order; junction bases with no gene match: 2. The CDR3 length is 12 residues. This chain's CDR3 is CASGGQGYEQYF. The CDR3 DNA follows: TGTGCCAGCGGGGGACAGGGCTACGAGCAGTACTTC.

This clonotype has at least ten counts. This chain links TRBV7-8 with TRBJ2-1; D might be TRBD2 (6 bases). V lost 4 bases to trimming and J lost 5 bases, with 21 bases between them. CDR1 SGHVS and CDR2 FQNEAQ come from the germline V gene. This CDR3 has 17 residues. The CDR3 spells CASSYGTARWVNNEQFF. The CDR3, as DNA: TGTGCCAGCAGCTACGGGACTGCCCGTTGGGTTAACAATGAGCAGTTCTTC.

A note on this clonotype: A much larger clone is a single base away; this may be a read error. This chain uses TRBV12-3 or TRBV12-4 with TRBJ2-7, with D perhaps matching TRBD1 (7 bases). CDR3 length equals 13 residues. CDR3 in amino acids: CACSFARGDEQYF. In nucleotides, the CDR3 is TGTGCCTGCAGCTTTGCCAGGGGGGACGAGCAGTACTTC.

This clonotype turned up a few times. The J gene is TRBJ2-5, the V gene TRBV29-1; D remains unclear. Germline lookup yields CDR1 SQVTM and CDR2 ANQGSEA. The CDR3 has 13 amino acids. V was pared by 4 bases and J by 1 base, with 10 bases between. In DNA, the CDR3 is TGCAGCGTTGGAGAGGATCTCCAAGAGACCCAGTACTTC. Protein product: CSVGEDLQETQYF.

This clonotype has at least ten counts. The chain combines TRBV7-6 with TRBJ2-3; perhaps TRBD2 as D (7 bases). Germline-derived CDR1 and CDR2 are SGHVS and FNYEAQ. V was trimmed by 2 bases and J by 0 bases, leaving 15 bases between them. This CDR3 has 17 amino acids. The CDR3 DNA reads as TGTGCCAGCAGCTTACTCGGGGGGCGACGAAGCACAGATACGCAGTATTTT. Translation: CASSLLGGRRSTDTQYF.

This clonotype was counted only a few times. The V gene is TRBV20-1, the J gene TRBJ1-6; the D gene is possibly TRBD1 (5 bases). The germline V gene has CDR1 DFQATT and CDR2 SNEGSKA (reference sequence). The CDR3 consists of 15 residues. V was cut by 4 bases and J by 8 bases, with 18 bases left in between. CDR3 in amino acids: CSANVPGSWDSPLHF. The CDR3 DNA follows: TGCAGTGCTAATGTTCCAGGGTCATGGGATTCACCCCTCCACTTT.

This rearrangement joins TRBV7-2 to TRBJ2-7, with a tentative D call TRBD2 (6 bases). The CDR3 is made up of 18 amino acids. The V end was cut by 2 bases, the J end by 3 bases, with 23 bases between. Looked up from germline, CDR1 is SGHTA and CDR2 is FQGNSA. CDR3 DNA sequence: TGTGCCAGCAGCTTACGGGCTGAGCTGTGGGACTCCCTCTACGAGCAGTACTTC. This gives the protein CASSLRAELWDSLYEQYF.

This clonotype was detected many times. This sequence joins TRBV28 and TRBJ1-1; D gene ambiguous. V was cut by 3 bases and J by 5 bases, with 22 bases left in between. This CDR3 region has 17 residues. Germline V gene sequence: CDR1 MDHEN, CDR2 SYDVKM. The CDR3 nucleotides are TGTGCCAGCAGTTTCCTTCTAAGTGGGGATATACGGACTGAAGCTTTCTTT. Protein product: CASSFLLSGDIRTEAFF.